These 23 T cell receptor beta chains share one sample of origin, sequenced in a study of PD-1 blockade in classical Hodgkin lymphoma. Patients all relapsed after autologous stem cell transplantation, and there was variation in brentuximab vedotin exposure. Sequencing was performed with immunoSEQ multiplex PCR; in TCRdb, only in-frame clones are kept and a portion is missing. The table lists under 45,000 clones, approximately 83% of them singletons. Sequencing was performed on peripheral blood mononuclear cells (PBMCs), taken at baseline. These receptors came from a human donor with classical Hodgkin lymphoma.

The chain uses TRBV7-2 and TRBJ2-2; 7 bases map to TRBD2. CDR1 is SGHTA, CDR2 FQGNSA, per germline. Losses at the gene ends were 4 bases for V and 5 bases for J; bases not matched to a gene: 10. This CDR3 spans 16 amino acids. The CDR3 DNA follows: TGTGCCAGCAGCTCTCCTAGCGGAGTGGGGACCGGGGAGCTGTTTTTT. Amino acid sequence: CASSSPSGVGTGELFF.

V usage is TRBV27 and J usage is TRBJ1-2, with unresolved D. CDR3 length: 15 residues. V lost 6 bases and J lost 3, with 17 bases in between. Looked up from germline, CDR1 is MNHEY and CDR2 is SMNVEV (reference sequence). The CDR3 here is CASSINGVSYYGYTF. CDR3 coding DNA: TGTGCCAGCAGCATAAATGGGGTCAGTTACTATGGCTACACCTTC.

This clone showed up just once. V and J are TRBV9 and TRBJ1-1; D gene ambiguous. The CDR3 totals 14 residues. Germline V lookup: CDR1 SGDLS, CDR2 YYNGEE. V lost 4 bases and J lost 2, with 12 bases in between. CDR3 nucleotides: TGTGCCAGCAGCATCAAGGCGGGTAACACTGAAGCTTTCTTT. Translation gives CASSIKAGNTEAFF. Combining the CDR3 with reference TRBV9 and TRBJ1-1 gives the whole variable domain DSGVTQTPKHLITATGQRVTLRCSPRSGDLSVYWYQQSLDQGLQFLIQYYNGEERAKGNILERFSAQQFPDLHSELNLSSLELGDSALYFCASSIKAGNTEAFFGQGTRLTVV.

The V gene is TRBV15, the J gene TRBJ2-7, with 7 nucleotides matching TRBD1. Germline CDR1 is LNHNV and CDR2 is YYDKDF (reference sequence). The V segment lost 0 bases and the J segment 4 bases; nucleotides outside the gene matches: 9. This CDR3 has 16 amino acids. For the CDR3, the DNA is TGTGCCACCAGCAGAGATAGGTCCGGACAGGTATACGAGCAGTACTTC. Amino acids: CATSRDRSGQVYEQYF.

The chain is built from TRBV10-3 and TRBJ1-1, with 11 nucleotides matching TRBD1. Germline V gives CDR1 ENHRY, CDR2 SYGVKD. V shed 6 bases, J shed 2 bases, and the junction held 2 bases outside the gene matches. The CDR3 totals 14 residues. The CDR3, as DNA: TGTGCCATCAGCGGGACAGGGGGAAACACTGAAGCTTTCTTT. Its protein product is CAISGTGGNTEAFF.

The J gene is TRBJ2-3, the V gene TRBV4-1; no clear D. The CDR3 loop spans 15 amino acids. In germline, CDR1 is MGHRA, CDR2 YSYEKL. V lost 2 bases, J lost 2 bases, and 11 bases lay in between. The CDR3 loop is CASSQREALTDTQYF. The CDR3 region has the DNA TGCGCCAGCAGCCAAAGGGAAGCCCTCACAGATACGCAGTATTTT.

This chain links TRBV19 with TRBJ1-1, with a weak D call TRBD1 (6 bases). V was clipped by 5 bases and J by 0 bases, with 10 bases between them. CDR1 is LNHDA, CDR2 SQIVND, per germline (reference sequence). The CDR3 runs 14 residues. DNA of the CDR3: TGTGCCAGTAGTTGGGGGCAGCTGAACACTGAAGCTTTCTTT. The encoded protein is CASSWGQLNTEAFF. Based on the CDR3 plus reference TRBV19 and TRBJ1-1, the full variable domain is DGGITQSPKYLFRKEGQNVTLSCEQNLNHDAMYWYRQDPGQGLRLIYYSQIVNDFQKGDIAEGYSVSREKKESFPLTVTSAQKNPTAFYLCASSWGQLNTEAFFGQGTRLTVV.

The chain recombines TRBV7-2 with TRBJ1-4; D is undetermined. There are 16 residues in the CDR3. The V end was cut by 1 base, the J end by 7 bases, with 16 bases between. The germline gives CDR1 SGHTA, CDR2 FQGNSA. CDR3 sequence reads: CASSLVIQAVGEKLFF. Here the CDR3 DNA reads TGTGCCAGCAGCTTAGTGATCCAGGCCGTGGGTGAAAAACTGTTTTTT.

This chain links TRBV28 with TRBJ2-3; D is possibly TRBD2 (5 bases). CDR1 is MDHEN and CDR2 is SYDVKM in the germline V gene. Trimming removed 8 bases from V and 0 bases from J, with 12 bases in between. This CDR3 region has 14 residues. The CDR3 reads CASGTGFSTDTQYF. Written as DNA, the CDR3 is TGTGCCAGCGGTACGGGGTTTAGCACAGATACGCAGTATTTT. Variable domain in full (rest from reference TRBV28 and TRBJ2-3): DVKVTQSSRYLVKRTGEKVFLECVQDMDHENMFWYRQDPGLGLRLIYFSYDVKMKEKGDIPEGYSVSREKKERFSLILESASTNQTSMYLCASGTGFSTDTQYFGPGTRLTVL.

V usage is TRBV30 and J usage is TRBJ1-2; possibly TRBD1 for D (5 bases). The CDR3 is 15 residues long. Germline CDR1 and CDR2: GTSNPN and SVGIG (reference sequence). Trimming left V 2 bases short and J 1 base short, with 14 bases between. For the CDR3, the DNA is TGTGCCTGGAGTATTCGGCAGGGCGATAACTATGGCTACACCTTC. It encodes CAWSIRQGDNYGYTF.

V and J are TRBV5-8 and TRBJ2-2; D tentatively reads TRBD1 or TRBD2 (6 bases each). The CDR3 has 15 amino acids. V was cut by 4 bases and J by 0 bases, with 10 bases left in between. Germline lookup yields CDR1 SGHTS and CDR2 YDEGEE. The CDR3 DNA reads as TGTGCCAGCAGCCGGGGGACACCGAACACCGGGGAGCTGTTTTTT. It yields the protein CASSRGTPNTGELFF.

The chain is built from TRBV7-2 and TRBJ2-7; D is possibly TRBD2 (6 bases). V was shortened by 1 base and J by 0 bases, with 13 bases between the two germline ends. Germline assignment: CDR1 SGHTA and CDR2 FQGNSA. The CDR3 has 16 residues. The CDR3 sequence: CASSLVGGPSSYEQYF. CDR3 coding DNA: TGTGCCAGCAGCTTAGTCGGAGGGCCCAGCTCCTACGAGCAGTACTTC.

This sequence joins TRBV19 and TRBJ1-5; 7 positions match TRBD1. After removal of 7 bases from V and 5 bases from J, the junction contained 8 bases not matched to a gene. The CDR3 totals 14 residues. Germline V CDR1 and CDR2: LNHDA, SQIVND (reference sequence). The CDR3: CASTPRGYDQPQHF. The CDR3 region has the DNA TGTGCCAGTACCCCCAGGGGGTACGATCAGCCCCAGCATTTT. Supplemented by reference TRBV19 and TRBJ1-5, the full variable domain reads DGGITQSPKYLFRKEGQNVTLSCEQNLNHDAMYWYRQDPGQGLRLIYYSQIVNDFQKGDIAEGYSVSREKKESFPLTVTSAQKNPTAFYLCASTPRGYDQPQHFGDGTRLSIL.

The rearrangement joins TRBV18 to TRBJ2-1, with D maybe TRBD2 (6 bases). This CDR3 has 17 residues. V lost 0 bases and J lost 9, with 21 bases in between. Germline-derived CDR1 and CDR2 are KGHSH and LQKENI. The CDR3 region is CASSPPGPKEGYTEQFF. The CDR3 DNA sequence: TGTGCCAGCTCACCACCGGGACCCAAGGAGGGGTATACTGAGCAGTTCTTC.

This clone was seen only a few times. The V gene is TRBV2, the J gene TRBJ1-5, with 9 nucleotides matching TRBD1. This CDR3 contains 16 residues. Germline lookup yields CDR1 SNHLY and CDR2 FYNNEI. Germline trimming cut 4 bases from V and 3 bases from J; bases unmatched to any gene: 7. The chain's CDR3 is CASSVSGTGINQPQHF. As DNA, the CDR3 is TGTGCCAGCAGTGTATCCGGGACAGGGATCAATCAGCCCCAGCATTTT.

The J gene is TRBJ2-2, the V gene TRBV21-1; the DNA was not compared with TRBD1, the D call given in the table. TRBV21-1 is labeled a pseudogene. This CDR3 spans 16 amino acids. The CDR3 coding sequence is TGCGCCAGCAGCTTGGGACCGGACAGAATGACCGGGGAGCTGTTTTTT. This codes for CASSLGPDRMTGELFF.

The V and J genes are TRBV7-2 and TRBJ1-1; the match to TRBD1 covers 7 bases. Germline lookup yields CDR1 SGHTA and CDR2 FQGNSA. The CDR3 length is 14 residues. V shed 5 bases, J shed 6 bases, and the junction held 9 bases outside the gene matches. The CDR3 here is CASSQGTDFSEAFF. The CDR3 DNA reads TGTGCCAGCAGCCAGGGGACAGATTTTTCTGAAGCTTTCTTT.

The chain has TRBV6-5 and TRBJ1-5, with D hard to call. This CDR3 has 13 amino acids. V lost 3 bases to trimming and J lost 5 bases, with 8 bases between them. CDR1 and CDR2 (germline): MNHEY, SVGAGI. The CDR3: CASSYYGDQPQHF. DNA for the CDR3: TGTGCCAGCAGTTATTACGGCGATCAGCCCCAGCATTTT.

This clone was counted once. V and J are TRBV11-3 and TRBJ2-2; 7 bases line up with TRBD1. Per the germline V gene, CDR1 is SGHNT and CDR2 is YENEEA. The length of the CDR3 is 16 residues. V was pared by 2 bases and J by 8 bases, with 11 bases of the junction left unmatched. This CDR3 reads CASSLRTGPTGGELFF. The DNA of the CDR3 is TGTGCCAGCAGCTTAAGGACAGGCCCCACGGGAGGGGAGCTGTTTTTT.

The rearrangement joins TRBV7-9 to TRBJ2-5; D remains unclear. The germline V gene has CDR1 SEHNR and CDR2 FQNEAQ (reference sequence). The V gene lost 4 bases and the J gene lost 4 bases, with 7 bases spanning the gap. There are 12 residues in the CDR3. The CDR3 DNA is TGTGCCAGCAGCTACGATGGAGAGACCCAGTACTTC. It codes for CASSYDGETQYF.

The V gene is TRBV21-1, the J gene TRBJ2-1; TRBD2 is taken as the D call from the table, unchecked against the DNA. TRBV21-1 is a documented pseudogene. The CDR3 spans 15 residues. The CDR3 here is CASSKGLAEYNEQFF. As DNA, the CDR3 is TGTGCCAGCAGCAAGGGACTAGCGGAGTACAATGAGCAGTTCTTC.

This clone was found a few times. The V and J genes are TRBV4-3 and TRBJ1-1; D is possibly TRBD1 (5 bases). The CDR3 loop spans 18 amino acids. The V end was cut by 0 bases, the J end by 4 bases, with 21 bases between. Germline values: CDR1 LGHNA, CDR2 YSLEER. CDR3 DNA sequence: TGCGCCAGCAGCCAAGATTACTCCCCCCCCTCCGGGGGCACTGAAGCTTTCTTT. Its protein product is CASSQDYSPPSGGTEAFF.

This rearrangement joins TRBV27 to TRBJ1-3, with D possibly TRBD1 on 5 matching bases. The germline V and J ends were trimmed by 5 bases and 3 bases, with 17 bases remaining between them. The germline gives CDR1 MNHEY, CDR2 SMNVEV (reference sequence). The CDR3 length is 16 residues. In DNA form, the CDR3 reads TGTGCCAGCAGTCGCCAGGGTGGGGCGGGTGGAAACACCATATATTTT. Its protein product is CASSRQGGAGGNTIYF.